A selection of T cell receptor beta chains follows, all from one sample in a study of Graves' ophthalmopathy and Graves' hyperthyroidism. MiXCR was run by TCRdb on the multiplex PCR reads, yielding one entry per CDR3 protein. The table records roughly 480,000 distinct CDR3 sequences, about an eighth of them present only once. Sequenced input: blood. Source of these receptors: a woman aged 25 to 39 with Graves' ophthalmopathy. Each CDR3 is given with its conserved first and last residue. The order of the fields is V gene, D gene, J gene, CDR3 length, clone size, CDR3 protein, CDR3 DNA. A D gene is named only where the DNA matches it firmly. Rows may omit the clone size; those that give it use once, few, many or a size class.

TRBV29-1	TRBD1	TRBJ2-7	14	.	CSVESDRGTYEQYF	TGCAGCGTCGAATCGGACAGGGGCACCTACGAGCAGTACTTC
TRBV6-1	.	TRBJ1-5	15	many	CASSGPWGSNQPQHF	TGTGCCAGCAGTGGGCCGTGGGGAAGCAATCAGCCCCAGCATTTT
TRBV13	.	TRBJ1-2	17	.	CASSSGPGTPSGYGYTF	TGTGCCAGCAGCTCCGGTCCCGGGACCCCCTCGGGGTATGGCTACACCTTC
TRBV20-1	TRBD1	TRBJ2-7	14	many	CSAREGQGEYEQYF	TGCAGTGCTAGAGAGGGACAGGGGGAGTACGAGCAGTACTTC
TRBV15	.	TRBJ1-5	14	.	CATSREQGDQPQHF	TGTGCCACCAGCAGAGAACAGGGTGATCAGCCCCAGCATTTT
TRBV5-1	TRBD2	TRBJ2-7	16	.	CASSWTLAGGGYEQYF	TGCGCCAGCAGCTGGACGCTAGCGGGAGGAGGGTACGAGCAGTACTTC
TRBV28	.	TRBJ1-3	16	many	CASSLSGPTSGNTIYF	TGTGCCAGCAGTTTATCTGGACCTACTAGTGGAAACACCATATATTTT
TRBV29-1	.	TRBJ2-7	13	many	CSVWGGRSYEQYF	TGCAGCGTTTGGGGGGGCAGGTCCTACGAGCAGTACTTC
TRBV6-5	TRBD2	TRBJ2-5	16	.	CASSYPRGGLQETQYF	TGTGCCAGCAGTTACCCTCGGGGGGGGCTCCAAGAGACCCAGTACTTC
TRBV4-1	.	TRBJ1-2	14	many	CASSPRGTDYGYTF	TGCGCCAGCAGCCCCAGAGGGACGGACTATGGCTACACCTTC
TRBV12-3/TRBV12-4	.	TRBJ2-7	16	many	CASSGVGEPGAYEQYF	TGTGCCAGCAGTGGCGTAGGGGAGCCCGGAGCCTACGAGCAGTACTTC
TRBV15	.	TRBJ2-5	16	many	CATSSSGPSVLETQYF	TGTGCCACCAGTAGTTCGGGCCCCTCGGTACTCGAGACCCAGTACTTC
TRBV24-1	TRBD1	TRBJ2-6	19	.	CATSDLPGQGVPGANVLTF	TGTGCCACCAGTGATCTACCGGGACAGGGCGTCCCTGGGGCCAACGTCCTGACTTTC
TRBV6-4	TRBD1	TRBJ2-1	15	many	CASSDGTGKYNEQFF	TGTGCCAGCAGTGACGGGACAGGGAAATACAATGAGCAGTTCTTC
TRBV6-1	.	TRBJ1-1	15	many	CASSEPRTLTPEAFF	TGTGCCAGCAGTGAACCCCGGACACTTACGCCTGAAGCTTTCTTT
TRBV28	.	TRBJ2-5	16	many	CASSLNRPGGTETQYF	TGTGCCAGCAGTCTAAACCGCCCCGGGGGCACAGAGACCCAGTACTTC
TRBV11-2	.	TRBJ2-7	14	many	CASSQGSGFGEQYF	TGTGCCAGCAGCCAAGGCTCCGGGTTCGGCGAGCAGTACTTC
TRBV7-2	TRBD1	TRBJ1-1	14	many	CASSRQGFNTEAFF	TGTGCCAGCAGCCGACAGGGATTTAACACTGAAGCTTTCTTT
TRBV6-4	TRBD1	TRBJ1-2	14	many	CASSKTGGADGYTF	TGTGCCAGCAGTAAAACAGGGGGCGCCGATGGCTACACCTTC
TRBV12-3/TRBV12-4	TRBD1	TRBJ1-6	16	.	CASSSGTGADNSPLHF	TGTGCCAGCAGTAGCGGGACAGGGGCTGATAATTCACCCCTCCACTTT
TRBV5-5	.	TRBJ2-4	12	few	CASSLLLNIKYF	TGTGCCAGCAGCTTGCTTTTGAACATTAAGTACTTC
TRBV12-3/TRBV12-4	TRBD1	TRBJ2-7	14	many	CASSLGQGGHEQYF	TGTGCCAGCAGTTTAGGACAGGGCGGCCACGAGCAGTACTTC
TRBV4-1	.	TRBJ1-2	13	many	CASRSGLRGGYTF	TGCGCCAGCAGGTCAGGCTTGAGGGGTGGCTACACCTTC
TRBV5-1	TRBD2	TRBJ2-7	17	many	CASSLVLETSDSYEQYF	TGCGCCAGCAGCTTGGTTCTTGAGACTAGCGACTCCTACGAGCAGTACTTC
TRBV5-1	TRBD1	TRBJ2-7	16	.	CASSLSAGTGGYEQYF	TGCGCCAGCAGCTTGAGCGCCGGGACAGGGGGCTACGAGCAGTACTTC
TRBV3-1	TRBD2	TRBJ2-4	19	few	CASSPLGLAGGRAKNIQYF	TGTGCCAGCAGCCCCCTGGGACTAGCGGGGGGTAGAGCCAAAAACATTCAGTACTTC
TRBV6-1	.	TRBJ2-7	14	many	CASSPPTGPYEQYF	TGTGCCAGCAGCCCCCCCACAGGTCCCTACGAGCAGTACTTC
TRBV6-5	.	TRBJ2-2	16	many	CASSYAHGANTGELFF	TGTGCCAGCAGTTACGCCCATGGGGCTAACACCGGGGAGCTGTTTTTT
TRBV12-3/TRBV12-4	.	TRBJ2-5	14	few	CASSIPDTQETQYF	TGTGCCAGCAGTATCCCGGACACCCAAGAGACCCAGTACTTC
TRBV9	TRBD2	TRBJ2-5	15	few	CASIATGGAQETQYF	TGTGCCAGCATCGCTACGGGGGGGGCGCAAGAGACCCAGTACTTC
TRBV7-9	.	TRBJ1-1	15	many	CASSYSSTGGTEAFF	TGTGCCAGCAGCTACTCTTCGACAGGTGGCACTGAAGCTTTCTTT
TRBV28	TRBD2	TRBJ2-3	19	many	CASSLFPLMGGGHSDTQYF	TGTGCCAGCAGTTTATTCCCGTTGATGGGCGGGGGGCACTCAGATACGCAGTATTTT
TRBV7-2	.	TRBJ2-7	14	many	CASMGGGPPYEQYF	TGTGCCAGCATGGGAGGGGGACCTCCCTACGAGCAGTACTTC
TRBV20-1	.	TRBJ2-2	13	many	CSANTPNTGELFF	TGCAGTGCTAATACACCGAACACCGGGGAGCTGTTTTTT
TRBV20-1	.	TRBJ1-5	14	.	CSASDRRGNQPQHF	TGCAGTGCTAGCGACAGACGAGGCAATCAGCCCCAGCATTTT
TRBV4-1	TRBD1	TRBJ2-7	17	.	CASSQRSLGDRGYEQYF	TGCGCCAGCAGCCAACGCTCCCTGGGGGACAGGGGTTACGAGCAGTACTTC
TRBV25-1	.	TRBJ2-2	14	many	CASSDRGESGELFF	TGTGCCAGCAGTGACAGGGGGGAATCCGGGGAGCTGTTTTTT
TRBV28	TRBD2	TRBJ2-7	16	many	CASSPTSGRALNEQYF	TGTGCCAGCAGTCCAACTAGCGGGAGGGCCTTGAACGAGCAGTACTTC
TRBV11-2	.	TRBJ1-1	14	many	CASGAGTLNTEAFF	TGTGCCAGCGGGGCCGGGACATTGAACACTGAAGCTTTCTTT
TRBV11-2	TRBD1	TRBJ1-1	14	.	CASSHGQGYTEAFF	TGTGCCAGCAGCCACGGACAGGGCTACACTGAAGCTTTCTTT
TRBV6-1	.	TRBJ2-7	15	few	CASSEEGPPAYEQYF	TGTGCCAGCAGTGAAGAGGGACCGCCGGCCTACGAGCAGTACTTC
TRBV24-1	.	TRBJ2-2	14	many	CATTSGTYTGELFF	TGTGCCACCACCTCCGGGACCTACACCGGGGAGCTGTTTTTT
TRBV5-1	TRBD2	TRBJ2-5	14	many	CASSKGLAGETQYF	TGCGCCAGCAGCAAGGGACTAGCGGGGGAGACCCAGTACTTC
TRBV29-1	TRBD1	TRBJ2-7	13	few	CSVTGGTAYEQYF	TGCAGCGTTACAGGGGGTACCGCCTACGAGCAGTACTTC
TRBV19	.	TRBJ2-7	13	many	CASSPHSGYEQYF	TGTGCCAGTAGTCCACACTCCGGCTACGAGCAGTACTTC
TRBV20-1	.	TRBJ1-1	12	once	CSARDEGLEAFF	TGCAGTGCTAGAGATGAGGGGCTTGAAGCTTTCTTT
TRBV12-3/TRBV12-4	TRBD1	TRBJ1-5	15	many	CASTSTGVGHQPQHF	TGTGCCAGCACCTCCACAGGGGTCGGCCATCAGCCCCAGCATTTT
TRBV5-6	.	TRBJ2-7	13	many	CASSLAPLREQYF	TGTGCCAGCAGCTTGGCCCCTCTCCGCGAGCAGTACTTC
TRBV6-2/TRBV6-3	.	TRBJ1-1	12	.	CASRLETAEAFF	TGTGCCAGCAGGCTAGAAACGGCTGAAGCTTTCTTT
TRBV5-6	.	TRBJ2-2	17	many	CASSFSRRIANTGELFF	TGTGCCAGCAGCTTCTCCCGACGGATCGCGAACACCGGGGAGCTGTTTTTT
TRBV7-8	.	TRBJ1-5	12	many	CASSQRDQPQHF	TGTGCCAGCAGCCAAAGAGATCAGCCCCAGCATTTT
TRBV30	.	TRBJ2-5	14	few	CAWSKPGREETQYF	TGTGCCTGGAGTAAGCCGGGCAGGGAAGAGACCCAGTACTTC
TRBV2	.	TRBJ1-1	17	many	CAMWGQGGGKWNTEAFF	TGTGCCATGTGGGGCCAGGGCGGGGGGAAGTGGAACACTGAAGCTTTCTTT
TRBV12-3/TRBV12-4	.	TRBJ1-2	16	many	CASSHLTGKGSYGYTF	TGTGCCAGCAGTCACTTAACAGGGAAAGGTAGCTATGGCTACACCTTC